The 9 T cell receptor beta chains below come from one sample, sequenced in a study of shared clonotypes between healthy human individuals. Clones were sequenced by immunoSEQ multiplex PCR, and TCRdb holds only the in-frame ones, with some missing. Of roughly 1,800,000 clones in the sample, about 95% were seen once. Naive CD8 cells, CD45RO-negative and positively selected for CCR7, excluded terminally differentiated effector memory CD45RA+ cells. Sample: naive CD8+ T cells sorted from blood. Source of these receptors: a man aged 18-30 years in good health.

The chain couples TRBV6-5 to TRBJ1-2, with D maybe TRBD1 (5 bases). The V and J ends lost 2 bases and 7 bases respectively, with 11 bases between them. The CDR3 contains 13 residues. Germline V CDR1 and CDR2: MNHEY, SVGAGI. The CDR3 is CASSYTQELGYTF. CDR3 nucleotides: TGTGCCAGCAGTTACACACAGGAACTTGGCTACACCTTC.

V is TRBV29-1 and J is TRBJ2-7; 8 positions match TRBD1. The germline V gene has CDR1 SQVTM and CDR2 ANQGSEA. Trimming cost V 6 bases and J 6 bases; bases outside gene matches: 4. The CDR3 loop spans 11 amino acids. CDR3 in amino acids: CSVQQGGEQYF. The CDR3 bases are TGCAGCGTGCAACAGGGGGGCGAGCAGTACTTC.

The chain carries TRBV6-5 and TRBJ2-7, with D unresolved. Germline lookup yields CDR1 MNHEY and CDR2 SVGAGI. Trimming removed 6 bases from V and 0 bases from J, with 12 bases in between. The CDR3 consists of 14 residues. The CDR3, as DNA: TGTGCCAGCAGCCATATGTCCAACTCCTACGAGCAGTACTTC. Its protein product is CASSHMSNSYEQYF.

Comments on this clone: Other DNA sequences within the sample encode an identical CDR3. The rearrangement joins TRBV5-4 to TRBJ2-7; 7 nucleotides align to TRBD2. J gave up 2 bases and V 2 bases, and 7 bases lay outside the gene matches. This CDR3 contains 15 residues. Per germline, CDR1 SGHNT and CDR2 YYREEE (reference sequence). In nucleotides, the CDR3 is TGTGCCAGCAGCTTTTCGGGGGGACCCCCCTACGAGCAGTACTTC. It specifies CASSFSGGPPYEQYF.

The V call is TRBV19, the J call TRBJ1-3; the D gene is possibly TRBD1 (5 bases). The CDR3 loop spans 15 amino acids. Germline CDR1 reads LNHDA; CDR2 reads SQIVND (reference sequence). The V gene lost 5 bases and the J gene lost 4 bases, with 15 bases spanning the gap. The CDR3, as DNA: TGTGCCAGTAGTCAGGGAGGATTCGCGGGAAACACCATATATTTT. Translated: CASSQGGFAGNTIYF.

The J gene is TRBJ2-7, the V gene TRBV4-3; possible D gene TRBD2, 5 bases. V dropped 0 bases and J dropped 1 base, with 10 bases sitting between them. The CDR3 runs 15 residues. CDR1 and CDR2 (germline): LGHNA, YSLEER. CDR3 loop: CASSQENGISYEQYF. The DNA for the CDR3 is TGCGCCAGCAGCCAAGAAAACGGGATATCCTACGAGCAGTACTTC.

J is TRBJ2-2 and V is TRBV7-8; TRBD2 matches 7 bases. This CDR3 is 17 amino acids long. After removal of 5 bases from V and 1 base from J, the junction contained 10 bases not matched to a gene. Per the germline V gene, CDR1 is SGHVS and CDR2 is FQNEAQ. The CDR3 DNA reads as TGTGCCAGCAGCCCAGAGATGGCGGGAGAGAACACCGGGGAGCTGTTTTTT. It is translated as CASSPEMAGENTGELFF.

The rearrangement uses TRBV2 and TRBJ2-2; D may be TRBD1 or TRBD2 (7 bases each). Germline CDR1 SNHLY, CDR2 FYNNEI. V lost 4 bases and J 2 bases, leaving 20 bases between the germline ends. This CDR3 spans 18 amino acids. CDR3: CASSGLAGGATNTGELFF. In nucleotides, the CDR3 is TGTGCCAGCAGTGGCTTGGCAGGGGGGGCTACCAACACCGGGGAGCTGTTTTTT.

In its sample, this clone was seen once. The chain combines TRBV5-6 with TRBJ1-5; D is undetermined. V was trimmed by 0 bases and J by 2 bases, leaving 6 bases between them. CDR3 length: 14 residues. Per germline, CDR1 SGHDT and CDR2 YYEEEE. The DNA of the CDR3 is TGTGCCAGCAGCTTGGGGGATGGCAATCAGCCCCAGCATTTT. As protein: CASSLGDGNQPQHF.